This TCR beta chain was captured in a study of CD8+ T cells in alopecia areata listed by TCRdb under 2018. Background for the entire study: Skin from C3H/HeJ donors with spontaneous alopecia (6-12 months old) was grafted onto female C3H/HeJ recipients that were roughly 6-11 weeks old. Amplification of TCRbeta CDR3 regions was done by immunoSEQ multiplex PCR using 35 Vbeta forward primers and 13 Jbeta reverse primers. To study T cell clonal expansion in alopecia areata, the researchers applied high-throughput TCRbeta sequencing to both the C3H/HeJ mouse model and human patients. Scalp clonality was compared among normal scalp (n=4), patchy alopecia areata scalp (n=8), and alopecia totalis/universalis scalp (n=8). RNA came from the PAXgene miRNA kit for fixed scalp, the miRNeasy kit for PBMCs, and the RNeasy kit for mouse skin. In humans, TCRbeta sequencing was performed on scalp tissue and on sorted CD4+ and CD8+ peripheral blood T cells from healthy controls and from patients with patchy or totalis/universalis alopecia areata. The paper as a whole reports these results and caveats: Unlike mouse skin, where gammadelta T cells dominate, normal human skin contains resident alphabeta T cells that get sequenced too, which complicates analysis of the scalp TCR repertoire. Shared TCR sequences between patients were less evident than in mice, which may be partly attributable to HLA diversity in the patient population. Lesional scalp, especially in alopecia totalis/universalis, showed higher clonality and more expanded CD8+ clones than normal scalp, suggesting antigenic drive.

Library preparation was by the immunoSEQ multiplex PCR assay. RNA was extracted from all samples and reverse transcribed into cDNA as template for TCR sequencing. First-strand cDNA was synthesized using SuperScript III with a 2:1 mix of oligo-dT and random hexamers. A synthetic immune receptor repertoire was used to assess amplification bias, and residual bias was removed computationally. Libraries were sequenced on Illumina HiSeq with 60 bp reads covering the CDR3, read from J toward V. In the original analysis: Raw reads were preprocessed to remove errors, and CDR3 was defined according to IMGT conventions as the region from the conserved cysteine to phenylalanine. Clonality was computed as 1 minus the Shannon entropy, with the entropy normalized by log2 of the number of productive unique TCRs. Whether scalp clones were CD4 or CD8 was inferred by matching scalp TCRbeta sequences against CD4 and CD8 repertoires sorted from blood. Sourced from immuneACCESS, this table was stored by TCRdb with only in-frame sequences that have V and J called. A share of the clones is absent; for the studies checked, an unresolved V gene accounts for under half, and the remainder has no known explanation. V and J calls and clone size follow that table, whereas D and trimming were derived from the DNA. This sample has under 350,000 clones in the table, none counted a single time. The biggest ten clones account for less than 1.5% of the sample.

Cells from mouse cutaneous lymph nodes were pooled, stained for CD4, CD8alpha, NKG2D, NKG2ACE and other markers, and then sorted on a BD Influx. Concerning this clone itself: Its antigen has not been determined. Gene names and germline sequences refer to the mouse in this case. Different DNA sequences within this sample yield the same CDR3.

This receptor was obtained from a C3H/HeJ mouse with alopecia areata. Regarding MHC type, mice of this strain are H2-k. Sequenced sample: CD4+ T cells sorted from a lymph node.

The CDR3 reads as follows: CASSPQGYAEQFF. Partial CDR3 DNA: TGTGCCAGCAGCCCACAGGGATATGCT. The sequence joins TRBV5 to TRBJ2-1; matching of 6 bases hints at TRBD1 as the D gene. Read coverage stops 4 residues before the CDR3 terminus; the germline J gene supplies the remainder. V lost 4 bases and J lost 4 bases; the stretch between them is 8 bases long. The CDR1 and CDR2 encoded by the germline V gene (reference sequence) are LGHNA and YNLKQL. There are 13 amino acids in the CDR3, from cysteine to phenylalanine inclusive. Shown are 27 bases from within the CDR3, in frame from base 1.